One and the same sample provided the 20 T cell receptor beta chains below, sequenced in a study of blood T cell repertoires in COVID-19. This table comes from immunoSEQ multiplex PCR, and its TCRdb copy is limited to in-frame clones, with some not included. Here the sample spans 150,000 to 180,000 clones, 70% to 85% being singletons. Specimen: peripheral blood. The receptors stem from an older woman with acute or convalescent COVID-19.

The chain combines TRBV19 with TRBJ1-1; 11 bases line up with TRBD1. Germline CDR1 reads LNHDA; CDR2 reads SQIVND (reference sequence). V trimming: 5 bases; J trimming: 5 bases; junction bases outside the gene matches: 7. The CDR3 is made up of 15 amino acids. CDR3 sequence (DNA): TGTGCCAGTAGTCCGTTGGACAGGGGGCGAACTGAAGCTTTCTTT. It is translated as CASSPLDRGRTEAFF.

This clone was counted once. This sequence joins TRBV4-1 and TRBJ2-2, with 7 bases fitting TRBD1. V dropped 0 bases and J dropped 5; count of bases not matched to a gene: 6. Germline V gives CDR1 MGHRA, CDR2 YSYEKL. This CDR3 region has 16 residues. The CDR3 nucleotides read TGCGCCAGCAGCCAAGAAGGGGGCGCGATAACCGGGGAGCTGTTTTTT. Its protein product is CASSQEGGAITGELFF.

The genes are TRBV19 and TRBJ2-5, with 8 bases lining up with TRBD1. V gave up 6 bases and J gave up 4 bases; unmatched junction bases: 7. The CDR3 contains 14 residues. Germline CDR1 LNHDA, CDR2 SQIVND (reference sequence). This CDR3 reads CASSLTGARETQYF. The CDR3 bases are TGTGCCAGTAGCCTGACAGGGGCTAGAGAGACCCAGTACTTC.

The gene calls are TRBV6-5 and TRBJ1-2; possible D gene TRBD1, 5 bases. The CDR3 covers 16 residues. Germline V gives CDR1 MNHEY, CDR2 SVGAGI. Between the trimmed V and J ends, which lost 2 bases and 1 base, there was a span of 14 bases. As DNA, the CDR3 is TGTGCCAGCAGTTACCGGATACAGGCCGTTAACTATGGCTACACCTTC. Protein: CASSYRIQAVNYGYTF.

The V and J genes are TRBV5-1 and TRBJ1-1, with D perhaps matching TRBD1 (6 bases). V lost 4 bases to trimming and J lost 13 bases, with 20 bases between them. The CDR3 contains 13 residues. Per the germline V gene, CDR1 is SGHRS and CDR2 is YFSETQ. The CDR3 DNA is TGCGCCAGCAGCGGCCCGGACAGCTTAAATCATTTCTTT. This codes for CASSGPDSLNHFF. Full variable domain (remainder filled in from reference TRBV5-1 and TRBJ1-1): KAGVTQTPRYLIKTRGQQVTLSCSPISGHRSVSWYQQTPGQGLQFLFEYFSETQRNKGNFPGRFSGRQFSNSRSEMNVSTLELGDSALYLCASSGPDSLNHFFGQGTRLTVV.

The chain carries TRBV6-5 and TRBJ1-2; 9 nucleotides match TRBD1. Per the germline V gene, CDR1 is MNHEY and CDR2 is SVGAGI. CDR3 size: 15 residues. J lost 3 bases, V lost 6 bases, and 8 bases had no gene match. DNA of the CDR3: TGTGCCAGCAGACCCTTAGGGGACAGGGACTATGGCTACACCTTC. Protein product: CASRPLGDRDYGYTF.

This sequence joins TRBV5-8 and TRBJ2-3; TRBD2 agrees at 13 bases. CDR1 and CDR2 from the germline V gene are SGHTS and YDEGEE. The V and J ends lost 3 bases and 7 bases, in that order; junction bases with no gene match: 8. The CDR3 extends over 16 amino acids. CDR3 bases: TGTGCCAGCAGCTCCGCTTCACTAGCGGGGGGGAATACGCAGTATTTT. Its protein product is CASSSASLAGGNTQYF.

This clone was seen a single time. The identical CDR3 is also encoded by other nucleotide sequences in the sample. This chain links TRBV5-1 with TRBJ2-1, with D tentatively TRBD2 (5 bases). V was shortened by 0 bases and J by 0 bases, with 7 bases between the two germline ends. Germline loops: CDR1 SGHRS, CDR2 YFSETQ. The CDR3 consists of 15 residues. Here the CDR3 DNA reads TGCGCCAGCAGCTTGGCGGGGAGCTCCTACAATGAGCAGTTCTTC. Translating gives CASSLAGSSYNEQFF.

The rearrangement joins TRBV6-5 to TRBJ1-5; 7 positions match TRBD1. The junction had 7 bases not matched to a gene; V was cut back by 4 bases and J by 7 bases. CDR1 is MNHEY, CDR2 SVGAGI, per germline. The CDR3 covers 14 residues. This CDR3 is CASSFTTGKQPQHF. For the CDR3, the DNA is TGTGCCAGCAGTTTTACGACAGGGAAGCAGCCCCAGCATTTT.

This chain uses TRBV19 with TRBJ1-1, with D tentatively TRBD1 (6 bases). The CDR3 contains 12 residues. The germline V gene encodes CDR1 LNHDA and CDR2 SQIVND (reference sequence). The V end lost 6 bases, the J end lost 7 bases, and 12 bases lay between the germline ends. Written as DNA, the CDR3 is TGTGCCAGTAGCACAGGGACCTATGAAGCTTTCTTT. It yields the protein CASSTGTYEAFF.

J is TRBJ2-3 and V is TRBV10-3; D is perhaps TRBD2 (6 bases). This CDR3 spans 14 amino acids. V was trimmed by 6 bases and J by 2 bases, leaving 12 bases between them. The germline gives CDR1 ENHRY, CDR2 SYGVKD. Written as DNA, the CDR3 is TGTGCCATCAGGCCCGGCGGGATCACAGATACGCAGTATTTT. Its protein product is CAIRPGGITDTQYF.

Remarks on this clone: In this CDR3 the conserved last residue, phenylalanine or tryptophan, is missing, so a read error is likely. The DNA is omitted, as the CDR3 cannot be located on it reliably, and the CDR3 follows TCRdb's listing. The CDR3 region is CASSLAPGQLTV. V usage is TRBV7-9 and J usage is TRBJ1-3; the DNA was not used to check the table's D call, TRBD1. Germline assignment: CDR1 SEHNR and CDR2 FQNEAQ (reference sequence). 12 amino acids form the CDR3, both terminal residues included.

This chain uses TRBV7-2 with TRBJ1-1; D remains ambiguous. V dropped 6 bases and J dropped 2 bases, with 7 bases sitting between them. The CDR3 loop spans 12 amino acids. Germline CDR1 reads SGHTA; CDR2 reads FQGNSA. For the CDR3, the DNA is TGTGCCAGCAGTCCGCGAAACACTGAAGCTTTCTTT. Amino acids: CASSPRNTEAFF. Full variable domain (rest looked up from reference TRBV7-2 and TRBJ1-1): GAGVSQSPSNKVTEKGKDVELRCDPISGHTALYWYRQSLGQGLEFLIYFQGNSAPDKSGLPSDRFSAERTGGSVSTLTIQRTQQEDSAVYLCASSPRNTEAFFGQGTRLTVV.

The chain is built from TRBV5-5 and TRBJ1-6, with TRBD1 identical over 9 bases. Germline-derived CDR1 and CDR2 are SGHKS and YYEKEE (reference sequence). This CDR3 has 17 residues. Trimming cost V 0 bases and J 8 bases; bases outside gene matches: 9. As DNA, the CDR3 is TGTGCCAGCAGCTTGGATGGGACAGGGATCGGGGATTCACCCCTCCACTTT. It translates to CASSLDGTGIGDSPLHF. The full variable domain, in which reference TRBV5-5 and TRBJ1-6 provide the parts outside the CDR3, is DAGVTQSPTHLIKTRGQQVTLRCSPISGHKSVSWYQQVLGQGPQFIFQYYEKEERGRGNFPDRFSARQFPNYSSELNVNALLLGDSALYLCASSLDGTGIGDSPLHFGNGTRLTVT.

The chain uses TRBV3-1 (or the pseudogene TRBV3-2) and TRBJ2-3, with 8 positions matching TRBD2. CDR3 size: 17 residues. Per germline, CDR1 LGHDT and CDR2 YNNKEL (reference sequence). The ends lost 1 base at V and 2 bases at J; junction bases unmatched: 8. The CDR3 is CASSQGSTSGPTDTQYF. The CDR3 DNA sequence: TGTGCCAGCAGCCAAGGTTCCACTAGCGGACCCACAGATACGCAGTATTTT.

V usage is TRBV9 and J usage is TRBJ1-6, with a weak D call TRBD1 (6 bases). CDR3 size: 15 residues. CDR1 is SGDLS and CDR2 is YYNGEE in the germline V gene. V lost 3 bases and J lost 6, with 13 bases in between. The CDR3 DNA reads TGTGCCAGCAGCGCGACAGGATTTAGTAATTCACCCCTCCACTTT. This translates into CASSATGFSNSPLHF. The full variable domain, rest sourced from reference TRBV9 and TRBJ1-6, is DSGVTQTPKHLITATGQRVTLRCSPRSGDLSVYWYQQSLDQGLQFLIQYYNGEERAKGNILERFSAQQFPDLHSELNLSSLELGDSALYFCASSATGFSNSPLHFGNGTRLTVT.

The chain joins TRBV5-1 to TRBJ2-5, with TRBD2 matching 11 bases. This CDR3 contains 14 residues. Per the germline V gene, CDR1 is SGHRS and CDR2 is YFSETQ. With V trimmed by 2 bases and J by 3 bases, 0 bases remained unmatched. CDR3 loop: CASSFSGGEETQYF. The CDR3 region has the DNA TGCGCCAGCAGCTTTAGCGGGGGGGAAGAGACCCAGTACTTC.

This chain joins TRBV5-6 and TRBJ1-1; TRBD1 might be the D (6 bases). Germline V gene data show CDR1 as SGHDT and CDR2 as YYEEEE. The CDR3 covers 15 residues. V was trimmed by 4 bases and J by 3 bases, leaving 16 bases between them. The CDR3 protein is CASSVTGLGHTEAFF. In nucleotides, the CDR3 is TGTGCCAGCAGCGTAACAGGGCTAGGGCACACTGAAGCTTTCTTT.

This clone turned up a few times. V usage is TRBV5-1 and J usage is TRBJ2-7, with D possibly TRBD1 on 5 matching bases. Deletions cut 1 base from V and 3 bases from J, with 8 bases between. The germline V gene encodes CDR1 SGHRS and CDR2 YFSETQ. The CDR3 sequence is 13 residues long. CDR3 protein: CASSLRQGYEQYF. CDR3 in DNA: TGCGCCAGCAGCTTGAGGCAGGGCTACGAGCAGTACTTC.

J is TRBJ1-2 and V is TRBV19; tentative D call: TRBD1 (5 bases). Germline assignment: CDR1 LNHDA and CDR2 SQIVND (reference sequence). Trimming shortened V by 1 base and J by 6 bases, and 12 bases separated the two germline ends. This CDR3 is 14 amino acids long. The chain's CDR3 is CASSIVPGLHGYTF. In DNA form, the CDR3 reads TGTGCCAGTAGTATAGTTCCAGGGCTCCATGGCTACACCTTC.